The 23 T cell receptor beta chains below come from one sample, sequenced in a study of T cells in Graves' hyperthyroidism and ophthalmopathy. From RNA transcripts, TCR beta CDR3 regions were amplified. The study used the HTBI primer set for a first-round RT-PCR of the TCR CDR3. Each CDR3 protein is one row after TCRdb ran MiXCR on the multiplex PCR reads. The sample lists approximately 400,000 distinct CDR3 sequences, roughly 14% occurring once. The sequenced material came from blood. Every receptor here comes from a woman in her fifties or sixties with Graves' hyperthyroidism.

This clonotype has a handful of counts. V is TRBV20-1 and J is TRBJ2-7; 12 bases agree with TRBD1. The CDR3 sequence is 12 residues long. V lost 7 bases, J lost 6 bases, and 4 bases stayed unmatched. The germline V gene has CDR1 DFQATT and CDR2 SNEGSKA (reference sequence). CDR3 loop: CSVRDRGLEQYF. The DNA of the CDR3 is TGCAGTGTCCGGGACAGGGGGCTCGAGCAGTACTTC.

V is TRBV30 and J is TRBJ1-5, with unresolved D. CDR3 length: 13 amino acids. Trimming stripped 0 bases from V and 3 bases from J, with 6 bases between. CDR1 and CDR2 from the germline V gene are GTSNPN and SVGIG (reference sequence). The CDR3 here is CAWSVGVNQPQHF. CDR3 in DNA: TGTGCCTGGAGTGTAGGTGTCAATCAGCCCCAGCATTTT.

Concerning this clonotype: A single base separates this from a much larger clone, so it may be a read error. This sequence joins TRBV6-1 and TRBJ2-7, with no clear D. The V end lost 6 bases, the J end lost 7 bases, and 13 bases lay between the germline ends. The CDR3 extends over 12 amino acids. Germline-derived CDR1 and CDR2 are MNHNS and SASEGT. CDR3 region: CASRGLGWEQYF. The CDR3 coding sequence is TGTGCCAGCAGGGGCCTAGGGTGGGAGCAGTACTTC.

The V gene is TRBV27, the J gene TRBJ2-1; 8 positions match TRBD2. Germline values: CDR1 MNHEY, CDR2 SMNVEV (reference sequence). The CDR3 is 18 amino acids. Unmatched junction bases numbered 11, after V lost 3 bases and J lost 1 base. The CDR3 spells CASSFILTGGPSYNEQFF. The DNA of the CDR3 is TGTGCCAGCAGTTTCATTCTGACGGGAGGGCCTTCCTACAATGAGCAGTTCTTC.

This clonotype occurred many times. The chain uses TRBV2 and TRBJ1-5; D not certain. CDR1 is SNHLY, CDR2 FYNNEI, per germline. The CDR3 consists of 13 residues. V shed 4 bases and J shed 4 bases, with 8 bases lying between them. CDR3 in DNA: TGTGCCAGCAGTGGAGACGGGAATCAGCCCCAGCATTTT. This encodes CASSGDGNQPQHF.

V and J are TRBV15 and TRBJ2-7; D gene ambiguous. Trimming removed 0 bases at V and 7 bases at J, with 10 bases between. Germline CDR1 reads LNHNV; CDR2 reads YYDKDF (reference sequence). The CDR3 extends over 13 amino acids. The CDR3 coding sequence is TGTGCCACCAGCAGAGAGGGTTTAAGTGAGCAGTACTTC. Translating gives CATSREGLSEQYF. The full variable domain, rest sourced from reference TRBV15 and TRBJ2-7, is DAMVIQNPRYQVTQFGKPVTLSCSQTLNHNVMYWYQQKSSQAPKLLFHYYDKDFNNEADTPDNFQSRRPNTSFCFLDIRSPGLGDTAMYLCATSREGLSEQYFGPGTRLTVT.

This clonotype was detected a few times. CDR3 DNA: TGTGCCACCAGTGGTCCTAGCGGGGTCTCCTACAATGAGCAGTTCTTC. Translating it yields CATSGPSGVSYNEQFF. This chain connects TRBV24-1 to TRBJ2-1; TRBD2 aligns across 9 bases. This CDR3 comprises 16 residues. Trimming removed 5 bases from V and 0 bases from J; junction bases left unmatched: 4. The germline V gene has CDR1 KGHDR and CDR2 SFDVKD.

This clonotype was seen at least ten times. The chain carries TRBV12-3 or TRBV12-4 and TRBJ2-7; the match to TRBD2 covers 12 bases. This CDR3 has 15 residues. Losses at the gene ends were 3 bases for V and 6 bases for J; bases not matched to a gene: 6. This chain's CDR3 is CASSLVTSGRSEQYF. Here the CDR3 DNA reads TGTGCCAGCAGTTTGGTCACTAGCGGGAGGAGCGAGCAGTACTTC.

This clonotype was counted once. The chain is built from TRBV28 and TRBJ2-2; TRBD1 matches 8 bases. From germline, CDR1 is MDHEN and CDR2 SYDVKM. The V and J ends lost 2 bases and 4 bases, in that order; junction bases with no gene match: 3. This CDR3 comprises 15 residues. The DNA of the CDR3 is TGTGCCAGCAGTTTAGATACAGGGGGCACCGGGGAGCTGTTTTTT. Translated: CASSLDTGGTGELFF.

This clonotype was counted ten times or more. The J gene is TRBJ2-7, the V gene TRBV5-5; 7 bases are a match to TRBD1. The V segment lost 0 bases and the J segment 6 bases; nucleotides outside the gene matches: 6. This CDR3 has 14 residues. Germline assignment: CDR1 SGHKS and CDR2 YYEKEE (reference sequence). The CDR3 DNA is TGTGCCAGCAGCTTGGAACGACGACAGGGCGAGCAGTACTTC. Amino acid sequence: CASSLERRQGEQYF. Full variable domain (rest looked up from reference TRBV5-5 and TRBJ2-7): DAGVTQSPTHLIKTRGQQVTLRCSPISGHKSVSWYQQVLGQGPQFIFQYYEKEERGRGNFPDRFSARQFPNYSSELNVNALLLGDSALYLCASSLERRQGEQYFGPGTRLTVT.

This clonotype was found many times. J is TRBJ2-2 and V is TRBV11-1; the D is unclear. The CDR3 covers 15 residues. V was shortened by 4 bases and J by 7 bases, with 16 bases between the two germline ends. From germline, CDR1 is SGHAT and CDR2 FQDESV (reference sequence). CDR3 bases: TGTGCCAGCAGCTCCCTAGAAGCATACGTCGGGGAGCTGTTTTTT. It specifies CASSSLEAYVGELFF.

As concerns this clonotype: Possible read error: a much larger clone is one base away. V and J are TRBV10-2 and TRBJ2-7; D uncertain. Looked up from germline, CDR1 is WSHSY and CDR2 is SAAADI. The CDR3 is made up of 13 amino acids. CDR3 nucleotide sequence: TGCACCAGCAGTGAGTCGCCAGACTACGAGCAGTACTTC. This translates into CTSSESPDYEQYF.

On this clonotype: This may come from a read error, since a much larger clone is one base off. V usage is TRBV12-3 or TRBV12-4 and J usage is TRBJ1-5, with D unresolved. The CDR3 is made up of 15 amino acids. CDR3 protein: CASSLRRISDQPQHF. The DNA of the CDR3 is TGTGCCAGCAGTTTACGGCGGATTAGCGATCAGCCCCAGCATTTT.

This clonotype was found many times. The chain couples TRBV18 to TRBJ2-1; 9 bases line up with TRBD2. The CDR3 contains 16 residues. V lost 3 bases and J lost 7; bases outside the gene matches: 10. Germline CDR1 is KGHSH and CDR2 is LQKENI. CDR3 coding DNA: TGTGCCAGCTCACCCTACGACGGGGCGGGAGGGAATGAGCAGTTCTTC. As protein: CASSPYDGAGGNEQFF.

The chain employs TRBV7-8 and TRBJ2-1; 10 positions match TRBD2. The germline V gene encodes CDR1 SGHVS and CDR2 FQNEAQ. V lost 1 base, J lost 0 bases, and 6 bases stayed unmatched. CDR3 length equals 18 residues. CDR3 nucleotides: TGTGCCAGCAGCTTAGAAGGACTAGCGGCCCTCTCCTACAATGAGCAGTTCTTC. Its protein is CASSLEGLAALSYNEQFF.

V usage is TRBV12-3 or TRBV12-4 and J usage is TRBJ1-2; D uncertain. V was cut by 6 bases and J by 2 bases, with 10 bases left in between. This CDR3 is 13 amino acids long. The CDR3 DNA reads TGTGCCAGCAGAAAAACACTAAACTATGGCTACACCTTC. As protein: CASRKTLNYGYTF.

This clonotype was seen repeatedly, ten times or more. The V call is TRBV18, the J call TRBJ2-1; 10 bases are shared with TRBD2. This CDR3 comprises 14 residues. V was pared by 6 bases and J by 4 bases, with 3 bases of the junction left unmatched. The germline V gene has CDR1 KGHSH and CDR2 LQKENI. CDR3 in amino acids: CASSGTSVYNEQFF. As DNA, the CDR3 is TGTGCCAGCTCCGGGACTAGCGTTTACAATGAGCAGTTCTTC.

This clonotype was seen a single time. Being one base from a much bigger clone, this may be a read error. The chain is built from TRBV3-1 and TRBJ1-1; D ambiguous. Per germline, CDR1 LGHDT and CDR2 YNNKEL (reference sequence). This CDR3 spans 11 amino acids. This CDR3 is CTSSQASEAFF. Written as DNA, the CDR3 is TGTACCAGCAGCCAAGCTTCGGAAGCTTTCTTT.

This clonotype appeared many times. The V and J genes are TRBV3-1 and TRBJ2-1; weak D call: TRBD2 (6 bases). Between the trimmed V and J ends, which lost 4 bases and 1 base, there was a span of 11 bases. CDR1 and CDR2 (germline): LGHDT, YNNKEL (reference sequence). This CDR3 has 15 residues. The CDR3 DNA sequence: TGTGCCAGCAGCCCAAGCGGGTTGTCCTACAATGAGCAGTTCTTC. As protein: CASSPSGLSYNEQFF.

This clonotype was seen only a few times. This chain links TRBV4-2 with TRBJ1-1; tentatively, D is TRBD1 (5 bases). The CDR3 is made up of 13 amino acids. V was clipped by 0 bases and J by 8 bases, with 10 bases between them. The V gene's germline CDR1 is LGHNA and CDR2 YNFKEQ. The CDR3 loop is CASSQELNREAFF. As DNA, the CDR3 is TGTGCCAGCAGCCAAGAGCTGAACAGGGAAGCTTTCTTT.

The CDR3 sequence is CASSSELGGTEAFF. The CDR3 bases are TGTGCCAGCAGCTCAGAATTGGGGGGCACTGAAGCTTTCTTT. This chain links TRBV6-1 with TRBJ1-1, with D tentatively TRBD1 (5 bases). This CDR3 is built from 14 residues. Trimming left V 6 bases short and J 4 bases short, with 15 bases between. Germline CDR1 and CDR2: MNHNS and SASEGT.

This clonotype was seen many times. The CDR3 bases are TGTGCCAGCACCCCGGGACTAGCGGGACACGAGCAGTACTTC. Its translation is CASTPGLAGHEQYF. The chain is built from TRBV12-3 or TRBV12-4 and TRBJ2-7; 13 bases fit TRBD2. The CDR3 has 14 residues. Losses at the gene ends were 7 bases for V and 5 bases for J; bases not matched to a gene: 5.

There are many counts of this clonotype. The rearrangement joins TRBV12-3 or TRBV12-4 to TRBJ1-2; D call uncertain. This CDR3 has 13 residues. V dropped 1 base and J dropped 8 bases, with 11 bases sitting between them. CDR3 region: CASSLGRLEGYTF. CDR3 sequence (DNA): TGTGCCAGCAGTTTAGGGCGGCTGGAGGGCTACACCTTC.